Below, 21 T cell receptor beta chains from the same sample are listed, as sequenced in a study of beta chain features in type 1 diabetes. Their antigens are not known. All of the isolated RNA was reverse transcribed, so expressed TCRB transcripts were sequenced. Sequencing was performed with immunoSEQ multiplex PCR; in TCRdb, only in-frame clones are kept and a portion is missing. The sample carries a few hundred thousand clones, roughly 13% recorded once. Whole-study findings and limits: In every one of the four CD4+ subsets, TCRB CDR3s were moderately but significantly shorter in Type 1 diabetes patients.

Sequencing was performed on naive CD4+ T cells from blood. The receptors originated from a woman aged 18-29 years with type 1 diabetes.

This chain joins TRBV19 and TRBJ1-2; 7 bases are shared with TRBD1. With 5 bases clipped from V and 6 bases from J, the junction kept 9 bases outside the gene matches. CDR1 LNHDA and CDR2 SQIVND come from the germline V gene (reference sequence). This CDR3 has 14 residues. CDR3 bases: TGTGCCAGTAGTTCATGGGACAGTTCGGATGGCTACACCTTC. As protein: CASSSWDSSDGYTF. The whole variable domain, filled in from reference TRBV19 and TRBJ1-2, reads DGGITQSPKYLFRKEGQNVTLSCEQNLNHDAMYWYRQDPGQGLRLIYYSQIVNDFQKGDIAEGYSVSREKKESFPLTVTSAQKNPTAFYLCASSSWDSSDGYTFGSGTRLTVV.

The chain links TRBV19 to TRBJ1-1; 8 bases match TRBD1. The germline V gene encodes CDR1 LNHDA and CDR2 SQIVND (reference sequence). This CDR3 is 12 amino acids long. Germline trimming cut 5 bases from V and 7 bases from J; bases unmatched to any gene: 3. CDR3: CASSDRGIEAFF. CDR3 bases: TGTGCCAGTAGTGACAGGGGAATTGAAGCTTTCTTT.

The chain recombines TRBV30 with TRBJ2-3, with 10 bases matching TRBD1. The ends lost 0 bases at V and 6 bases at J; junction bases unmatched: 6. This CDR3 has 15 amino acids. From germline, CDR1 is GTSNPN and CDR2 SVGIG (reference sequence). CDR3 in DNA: TGTGCCTGGAGTGTAGGGACAGGGGATCTGGATACGCAGTATTTT. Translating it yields CAWSVGTGDLDTQYF. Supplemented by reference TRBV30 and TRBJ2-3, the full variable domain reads SQTIHQWPATLVQPVGSPLSLECTVEGTSNPNLYWYRQAAGRGLQLLFYSVGIGQISSEVPQNLSASRPQDRQFILSSKKLLLSDSGFYLCAWSVGTGDLDTQYFGPGTRLTVL.

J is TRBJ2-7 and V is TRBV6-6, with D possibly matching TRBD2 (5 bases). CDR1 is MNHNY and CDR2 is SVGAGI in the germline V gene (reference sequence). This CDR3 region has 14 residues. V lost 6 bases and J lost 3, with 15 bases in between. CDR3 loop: CASRGTSGNYEQYV. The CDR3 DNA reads TGTGCCAGCAGGGGCACGAGCGGAAACTACGAGCAGTACGTC.

The CDR3 bases are TGTGCCAGCAGTTTAAAGTCGGACAGGGGCTCCTACGAGCAGTACGTC. Protein: CASSLKSDRGSYEQYV. The chain has TRBV27 and TRBJ2-7, with TRBD1 matching over 9 bases. The J segment lost 0 bases and the V segment lost 2 bases, leaving 5 bases of the junction unmatched. Germline V gene data show CDR1 as MNHEY and CDR2 as SMNVEV (reference sequence). CDR3 length: 16 amino acids.

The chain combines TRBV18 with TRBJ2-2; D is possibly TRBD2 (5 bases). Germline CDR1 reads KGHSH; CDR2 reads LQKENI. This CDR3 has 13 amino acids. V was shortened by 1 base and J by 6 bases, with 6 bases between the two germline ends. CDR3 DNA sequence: TGTGCCAGCTCACCACGGGAGTCCGGGGAGCTGTTTTTT. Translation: CASSPRESGELFF.

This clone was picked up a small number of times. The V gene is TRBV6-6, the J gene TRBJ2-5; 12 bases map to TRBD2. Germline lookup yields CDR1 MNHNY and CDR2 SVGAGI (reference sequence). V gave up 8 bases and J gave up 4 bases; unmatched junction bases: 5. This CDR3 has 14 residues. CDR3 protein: CASATSGSIETQYF. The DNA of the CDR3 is TGTGCCAGCGCGACTAGCGGGAGTATAGAGACCCAGTACTTC.

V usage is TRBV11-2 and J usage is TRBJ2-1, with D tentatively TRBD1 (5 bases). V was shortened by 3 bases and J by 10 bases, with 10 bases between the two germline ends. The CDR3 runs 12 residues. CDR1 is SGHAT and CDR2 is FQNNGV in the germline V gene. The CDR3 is CASSLTAMEQFF. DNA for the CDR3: TGTGCCAGCAGCTTGACAGCTATGGAGCAGTTCTTC.

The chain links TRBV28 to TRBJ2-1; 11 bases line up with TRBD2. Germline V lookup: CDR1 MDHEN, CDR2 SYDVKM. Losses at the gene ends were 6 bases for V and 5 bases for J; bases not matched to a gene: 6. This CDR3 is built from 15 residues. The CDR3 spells CASRLAGGPNNEQFF. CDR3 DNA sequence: TGTGCCAGCAGGTTAGCGGGAGGGCCGAACAATGAGCAGTTCTTC.

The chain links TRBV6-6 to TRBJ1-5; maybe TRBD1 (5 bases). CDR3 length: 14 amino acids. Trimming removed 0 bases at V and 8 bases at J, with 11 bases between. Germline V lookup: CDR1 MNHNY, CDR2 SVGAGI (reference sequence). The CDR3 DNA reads TGTGCCAGCAGTTACTCGGGGGGGGAGGAGCCCCAGCATTTT. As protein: CASSYSGGEEPQHF.

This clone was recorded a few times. The CDR3: CASSPGQLSDTEAFF. The CDR3 region has the DNA TGTGCCAGCAGTCCCGGACAGTTGTCGGACACTGAAGCTTTCTTT. The rearrangement links TRBV28 to TRBJ1-1, with D possibly matching TRBD1 (6 bases). CDR1 MDHEN and CDR2 SYDVKM come from the germline V gene. Trimming pared 5 bases from V and 3 bases from J, leaving 16 bases between. There are 15 residues in the CDR3.

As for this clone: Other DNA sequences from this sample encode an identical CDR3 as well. The CDR3 reads CAWSPRGNTEAFF. The CDR3 bases are TGTGCCTGGAGTCCCAGGGGGAACACTGAAGCTTTCTTT. This chain joins TRBV30 and TRBJ1-1; perhaps TRBD1 as D (6 bases). CDR3 length: 13 amino acids. V was trimmed by 2 bases and J by 1 base, leaving 8 bases between them. Germline CDR1 reads GTSNPN; CDR2 reads SVGIG (reference sequence).

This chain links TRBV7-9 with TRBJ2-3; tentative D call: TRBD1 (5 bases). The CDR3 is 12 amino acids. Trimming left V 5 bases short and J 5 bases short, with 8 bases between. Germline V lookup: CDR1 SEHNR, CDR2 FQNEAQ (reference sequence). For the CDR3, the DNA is TGTGCCAGCAGCCCCCAGGGAGATACGCAGTATTTT. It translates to CASSPQGDTQYF.

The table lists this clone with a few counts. CDR3 nucleotide sequence: TGTGCCAGCAGACGAGACAGCAATAGCAATCAGCCCCAGCATTTT. It codes for CASRRDSNSNQPQHF. The V gene is TRBV6-5, the J gene TRBJ1-5; tentatively, D is TRBD1 (5 bases). Trimming removed 6 bases from V and 0 bases from J, with 12 bases in between. The length of the CDR3 is 15 residues. Germline CDR1 is MNHEY and CDR2 is SVGAGI.

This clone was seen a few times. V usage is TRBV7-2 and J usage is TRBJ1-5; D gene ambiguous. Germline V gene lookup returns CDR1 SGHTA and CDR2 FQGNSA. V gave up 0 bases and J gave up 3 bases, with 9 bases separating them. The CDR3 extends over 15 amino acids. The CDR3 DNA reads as TGTGCCAGCAGCTTAGCGGCAGTACCCAATCAGCCCCAGCATTTT. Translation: CASSLAAVPNQPQHF. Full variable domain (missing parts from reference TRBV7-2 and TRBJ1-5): GAGVSQSPSNKVTEKGKDVELRCDPISGHTALYWYRQSLGQGLEFLIYFQGNSAPDKSGLPSDRFSAERTGGSVSTLTIQRTQQEDSAVYLCASSLAAVPNQPQHFGDGTRLSIL.

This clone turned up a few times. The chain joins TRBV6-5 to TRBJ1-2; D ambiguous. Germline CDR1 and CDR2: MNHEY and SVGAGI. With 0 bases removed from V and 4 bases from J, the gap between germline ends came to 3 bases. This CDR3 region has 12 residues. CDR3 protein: CASSYSAYGYTF. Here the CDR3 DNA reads TGTGCCAGCAGTTACTCAGCCTATGGCTACACCTTC.

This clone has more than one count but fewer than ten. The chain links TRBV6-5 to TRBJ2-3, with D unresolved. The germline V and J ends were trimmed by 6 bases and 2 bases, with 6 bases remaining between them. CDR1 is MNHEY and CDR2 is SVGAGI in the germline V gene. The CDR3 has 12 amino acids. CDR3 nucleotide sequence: TGTGCCAGCAGGCTAAACACAGATACGCAGTATTTT. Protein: CASRLNTDTQYF.

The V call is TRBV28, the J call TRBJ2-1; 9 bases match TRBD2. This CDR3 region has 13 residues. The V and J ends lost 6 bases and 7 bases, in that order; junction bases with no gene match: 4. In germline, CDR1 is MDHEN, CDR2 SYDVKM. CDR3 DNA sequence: TGTGCCAGCAGCGAAAGCGGGAGGAATGAGCAGTTCTTC. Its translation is CASSESGRNEQFF.

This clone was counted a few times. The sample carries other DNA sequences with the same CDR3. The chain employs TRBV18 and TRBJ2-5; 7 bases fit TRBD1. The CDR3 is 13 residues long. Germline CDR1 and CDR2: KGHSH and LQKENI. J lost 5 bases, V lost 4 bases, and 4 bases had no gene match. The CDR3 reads CASSQGQEETQYF. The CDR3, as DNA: TGTGCCAGCTCACAAGGACAGGAGGAGACCCAGTACTTC. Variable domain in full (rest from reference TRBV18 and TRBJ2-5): NAGVMQNPRHLVRRRGQEARLRCSPMKGHSHVYWYRQLPEEGLKFMVYLQKENIIDESGMPKERFSAEFPKEGPSILRIQQVVRGDSAAYFCASSQGQEETQYFGPGTRLLVL.

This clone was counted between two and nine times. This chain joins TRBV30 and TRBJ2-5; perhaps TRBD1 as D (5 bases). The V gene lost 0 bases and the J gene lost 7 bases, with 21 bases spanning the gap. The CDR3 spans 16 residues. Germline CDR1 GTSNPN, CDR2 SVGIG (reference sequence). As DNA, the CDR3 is TGTGCCTGGAGTGTACTCTCGAGTGTAGGGGTGAGGACCCAGTACTTC. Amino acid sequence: CAWSVLSSVGVRTQYF. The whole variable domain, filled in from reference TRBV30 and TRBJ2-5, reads SQTIHQWPATLVQPVGSPLSLECTVEGTSNPNLYWYRQAAGRGLQLLFYSVGIGQISSEVPQNLSASRPQDRQFILSSKKLLLSDSGFYLCAWSVLSSVGVRTQYFGPGTRLLVL.

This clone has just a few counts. CDR3 DNA sequence: TGTGCCAGCACCACCTGGGGGGGCCGGCAGCCCCAGCATTTT. Its translation: CASTTWGGRQPQHF. The chain recombines TRBV9 with TRBJ1-5; perhaps TRBD1 as D (6 bases). The CDR3 extends over 14 amino acids. The V and J ends lost 6 bases and 7 bases respectively, with 17 bases between them. The germline gives CDR1 SGDLS, CDR2 YYNGEE. Full variable domain (outside the CDR3, taken from reference TRBV9 and TRBJ1-5): DSGVTQTPKHLITATGQRVTLRCSPRSGDLSVYWYQQSLDQGLQFLIQYYNGEERAKGNILERFSAQQFPDLHSELNLSSLELGDSALYFCASTTWGGRQPQHFGDGTRLSIL.